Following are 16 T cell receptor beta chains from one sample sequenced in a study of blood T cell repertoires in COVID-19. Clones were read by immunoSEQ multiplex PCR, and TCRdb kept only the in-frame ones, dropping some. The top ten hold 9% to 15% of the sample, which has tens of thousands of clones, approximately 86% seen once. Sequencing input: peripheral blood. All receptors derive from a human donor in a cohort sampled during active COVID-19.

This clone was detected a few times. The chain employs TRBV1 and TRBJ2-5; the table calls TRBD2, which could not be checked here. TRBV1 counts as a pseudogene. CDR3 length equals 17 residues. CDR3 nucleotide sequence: TGCACCAGCAGCCAAGGGAATAGCGGGGGGTACCAAGAGACCCAGTACTTC. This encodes CTSSQGNSGGYQETQYF.

This chain's CDR3 is CASSPGEKLFF. CDR3 coding DNA: TGTGCCAGCTCACCCGGTGAAAAACTGTTTTTT. This chain uses TRBV18 with TRBJ1-4; D is uncertain. Germline V lookup: CDR1 KGHSH, CDR2 LQKENI. V gave up 3 bases and J gave up 7 bases, with 3 bases separating them. The CDR3 extends over 11 amino acids.

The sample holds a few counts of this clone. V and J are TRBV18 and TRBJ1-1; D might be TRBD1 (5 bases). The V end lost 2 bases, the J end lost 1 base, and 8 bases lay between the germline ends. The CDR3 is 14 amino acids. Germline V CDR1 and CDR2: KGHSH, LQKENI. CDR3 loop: CASSPAGKNTEAFF. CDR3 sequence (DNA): TGTGCCAGCTCACCAGCAGGGAAGAACACTGAAGCTTTCTTT.

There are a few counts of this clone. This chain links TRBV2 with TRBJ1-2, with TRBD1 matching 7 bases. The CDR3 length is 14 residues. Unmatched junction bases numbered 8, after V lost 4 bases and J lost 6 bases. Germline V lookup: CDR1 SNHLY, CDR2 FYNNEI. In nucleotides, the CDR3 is TGTGCCAGCAGTGGGACAGGCCCGAGGAATGGCTACACCTTC. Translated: CASSGTGPRNGYTF.

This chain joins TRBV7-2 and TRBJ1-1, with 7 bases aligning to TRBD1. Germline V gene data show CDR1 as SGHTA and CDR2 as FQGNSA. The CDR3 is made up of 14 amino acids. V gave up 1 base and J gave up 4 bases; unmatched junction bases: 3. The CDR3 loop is CASSLGQGPTEAFF. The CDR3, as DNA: TGTGCCAGCAGCTTAGGACAGGGCCCCACTGAAGCTTTCTTT.

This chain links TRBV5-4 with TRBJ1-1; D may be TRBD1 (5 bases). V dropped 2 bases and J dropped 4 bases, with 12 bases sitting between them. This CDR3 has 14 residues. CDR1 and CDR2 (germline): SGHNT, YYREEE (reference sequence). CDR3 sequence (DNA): TGTGCCAGCAGCTTTCAGGGAATCGGCACTGAAGCTTTCTTT. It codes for CASSFQGIGTEAFF. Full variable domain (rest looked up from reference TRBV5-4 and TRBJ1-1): ETGVTQSPTHLIKTRGQQVTLRCSSQSGHNTVSWYQQALGQGPQFIFQYYREEENGRGNFPPRFSGLQFPNYSSELNVNALELDDSALYLCASSFQGIGTEAFFGQGTRLTVV.

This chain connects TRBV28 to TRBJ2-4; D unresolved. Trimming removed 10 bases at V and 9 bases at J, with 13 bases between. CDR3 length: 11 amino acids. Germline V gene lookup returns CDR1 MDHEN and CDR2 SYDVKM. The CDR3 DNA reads TGTGCCACCCACCGCGGTTCCATTCAGTACTTC. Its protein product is CATHRGSIQYF. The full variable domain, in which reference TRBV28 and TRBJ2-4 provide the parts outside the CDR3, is DVKVTQSSRYLVKRTGEKVFLECVQDMDHENMFWYRQDPGLGLRLIYFSYDVKMKEKGDIPEGYSVSREKKERFSLILESASTNQTSMYLCATHRGSIQYFGAGTRLSVL.

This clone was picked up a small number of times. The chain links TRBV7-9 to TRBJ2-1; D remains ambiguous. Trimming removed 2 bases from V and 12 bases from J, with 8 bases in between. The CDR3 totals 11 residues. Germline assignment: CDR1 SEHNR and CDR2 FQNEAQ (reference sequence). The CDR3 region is CASSLHPPQFF. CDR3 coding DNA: TGTGCCAGCAGCTTACATCCCCCGCAGTTCTTC.

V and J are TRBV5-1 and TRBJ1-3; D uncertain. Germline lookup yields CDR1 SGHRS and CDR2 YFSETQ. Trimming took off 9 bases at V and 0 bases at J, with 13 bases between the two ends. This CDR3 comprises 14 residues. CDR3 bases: TGCGCCACAGCGGCCGGATCCTCTGGAAACACCATATATTTT. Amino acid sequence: CATAAGSSGNTIYF.

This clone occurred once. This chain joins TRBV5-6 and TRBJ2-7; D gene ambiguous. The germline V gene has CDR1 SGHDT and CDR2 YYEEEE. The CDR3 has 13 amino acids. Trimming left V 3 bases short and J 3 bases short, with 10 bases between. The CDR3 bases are TGTGCCAGCAGCTCCAGTGTTGGCTACGAGCAGTACTTC. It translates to CASSSSVGYEQYF. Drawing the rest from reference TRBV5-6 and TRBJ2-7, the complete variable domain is DAGVTQSPTHLIKTRGQQVTLRCSPKSGHDTVSWYQQALGQGPQFIFQYYEEEERQRGNFPDRFSGHQFPNYSSELNVNALLLGDSALYLCASSSSVGYEQYFGPGTRLTVT.

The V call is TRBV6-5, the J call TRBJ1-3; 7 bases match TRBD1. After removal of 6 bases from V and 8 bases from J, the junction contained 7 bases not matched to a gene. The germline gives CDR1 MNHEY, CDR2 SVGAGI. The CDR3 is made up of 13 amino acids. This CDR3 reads CASRLRQGDTIYF. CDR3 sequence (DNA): TGTGCCAGCAGACTAAGACAGGGAGACACCATATATTTT.

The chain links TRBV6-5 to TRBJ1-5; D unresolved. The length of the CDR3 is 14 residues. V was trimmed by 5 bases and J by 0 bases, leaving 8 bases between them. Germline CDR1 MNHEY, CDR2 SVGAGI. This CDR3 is CASSQLSSNQPQHF. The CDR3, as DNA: TGTGCCAGCAGTCAGTTAAGTAGCAATCAGCCCCAGCATTTT.

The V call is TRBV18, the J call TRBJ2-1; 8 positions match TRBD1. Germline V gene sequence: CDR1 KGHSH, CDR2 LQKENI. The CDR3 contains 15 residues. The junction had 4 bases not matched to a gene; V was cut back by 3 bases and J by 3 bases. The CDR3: CASSPRGQGYNEQFF. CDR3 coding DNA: TGTGCCAGCTCACCCCGCGGACAGGGCTACAATGAGCAGTTCTTC.

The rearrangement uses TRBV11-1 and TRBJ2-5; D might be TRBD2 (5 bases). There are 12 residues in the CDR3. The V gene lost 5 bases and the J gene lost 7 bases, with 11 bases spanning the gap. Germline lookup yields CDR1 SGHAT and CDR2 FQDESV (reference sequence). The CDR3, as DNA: TGTGCCAGCAGCCCAGCAGGAGGGACCCAGTACTTC. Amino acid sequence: CASSPAGGTQYF.

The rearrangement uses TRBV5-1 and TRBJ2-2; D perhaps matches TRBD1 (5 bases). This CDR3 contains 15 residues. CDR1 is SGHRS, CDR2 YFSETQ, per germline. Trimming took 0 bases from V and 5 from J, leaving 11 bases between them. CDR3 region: CASSLEPPGTGELFF. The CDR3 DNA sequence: TGCGCCAGCAGCTTGGAGCCTCCAGGGACCGGGGAGCTGTTTTTT.

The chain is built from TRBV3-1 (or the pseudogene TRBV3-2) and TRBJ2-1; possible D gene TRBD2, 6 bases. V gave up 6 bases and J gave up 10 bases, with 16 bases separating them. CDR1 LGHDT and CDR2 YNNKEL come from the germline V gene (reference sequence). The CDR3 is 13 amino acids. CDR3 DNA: TGTGCCAGCAGGCAGTCCGGGGGATGGGAGCAGTTCTTC. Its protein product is CASRQSGGWEQFF.